The sample holds a few counts of the clone carrying this T cell receptor (beta chain). Trimming cost V 6 bases and J 5 bases, with 13 bases left between them. The CDR3 is 13 residues long. Germline lookup yields CDR1 MDHEN and CDR2 SYDVKM. Sequenced by immunoSEQ multiplex PCR; TCRdb stores in-frame clones only, minus some. Of about 68,000 clones listed, roughly four fifths were seen once; the top ten hold 40% to 45%. The sample belongs to a study of blood T cell repertoires in COVID-19. Overall study: The cDNA or gDNA used as material had been derived from T cells, B-cell-depleted T cells, or PBMCs.

The sample taken for sequencing was peripheral blood. The sequence was obtained from a man older than 75 with acute or convalescent COVID-19. This chain links TRBV28 with TRBJ1-2; tentative D call: TRBD1 (6 bases). The CDR3 DNA is TGTGCCAGCAGCCCAATAGGACAGTATGGCTACACCTTC. This translates into CASSPIGQYGYTF.